This entry concerns a single TCR beta chain. Specified time point: longitudinal time-point 3. The data originate from a study of neurological immune-mediated disorders. The CDR3 sequence is 11 residues long. The germline gives CDR1 SGHTA, CDR2 FQGNSA. Trimming took off 5 bases at V and 15 bases at J, with 11 bases between the two ends. The cDNA was produced through 5'RACE with 10-nucleotide random UMIs. TCRdb ran MiXCR on the 5' RACE reads and lists one entry per CDR3 protein. The sample consists of roughly 50,000 distinct CDR3 sequences, approximately 11% of them appearing once. Sample: PBMCs. The J gene is TRBJ1-6, the V gene TRBV7-2, with D possibly being TRBD1 (5 bases). This receptor was identified in a male donor with HTLV-1-associated myelopathy (HAM/TSP). In DNA form, the CDR3 reads TGTGCCAGCAGCCCTGCACAGGACCTCCACTTT. Its translation: CASSPAQDLHF. The full variable domain, in which reference TRBV7-2 and TRBJ1-6 provide the parts outside the CDR3, is GAGVSQSPSNKVTEKGKDVELRCDPISGHTALYWYRQSLGQGLEFLIYFQGNSAPDKSGLPSDRFSAERTGGSVSTLTIQRTQQEDSAVYLCASSPAQDLHFGNGTRLTVT.